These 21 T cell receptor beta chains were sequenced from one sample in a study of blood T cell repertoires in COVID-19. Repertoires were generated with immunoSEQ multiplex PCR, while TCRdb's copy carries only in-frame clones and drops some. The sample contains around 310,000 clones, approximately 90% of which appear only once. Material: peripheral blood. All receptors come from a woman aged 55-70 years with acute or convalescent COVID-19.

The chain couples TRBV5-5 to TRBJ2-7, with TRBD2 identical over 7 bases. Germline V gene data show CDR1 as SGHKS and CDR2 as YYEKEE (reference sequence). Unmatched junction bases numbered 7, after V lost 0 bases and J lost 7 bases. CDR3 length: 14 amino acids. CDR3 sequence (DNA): TGTGCCAGCAGCTTGGTAGTTAGGGGAGGGGAGCAGTACTTC. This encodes CASSLVVRGGEQYF.

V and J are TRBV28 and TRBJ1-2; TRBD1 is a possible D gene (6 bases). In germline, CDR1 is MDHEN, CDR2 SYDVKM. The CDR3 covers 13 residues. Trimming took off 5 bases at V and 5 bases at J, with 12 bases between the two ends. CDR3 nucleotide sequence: TGTGCCAGCAGTCCCCAGGGGATTTATGGCTACACCTTC. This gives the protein CASSPQGIYGYTF.

The CDR3 region is CASSYGRFNSPLHF. In DNA form, the CDR3 reads TGTGCCAGCAGTTACGGGAGGTTTAATTCACCCCTCCACTTT. The genes are TRBV6-5 and TRBJ1-6; the D is unclear. Germline-derived CDR1 and CDR2 are MNHEY and SVGAGI. Trimming shortened V by 2 bases and J by 6 bases, and 8 bases separated the two germline ends. This CDR3 spans 14 amino acids.

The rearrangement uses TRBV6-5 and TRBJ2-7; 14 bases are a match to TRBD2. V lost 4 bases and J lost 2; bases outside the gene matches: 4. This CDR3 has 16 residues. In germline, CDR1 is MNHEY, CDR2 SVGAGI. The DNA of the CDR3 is TGTGCCAGCAGTTCGGGACTAGCGGGAGAGGCCTACGAGCAGTACTTC. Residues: CASSSGLAGEAYEQYF.

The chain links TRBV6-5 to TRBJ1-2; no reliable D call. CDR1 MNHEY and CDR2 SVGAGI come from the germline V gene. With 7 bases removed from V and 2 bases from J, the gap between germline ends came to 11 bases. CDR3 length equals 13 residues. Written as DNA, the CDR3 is TGTGCCAGCACTCAGGTTCTGAACTATGGCTACACCTTC. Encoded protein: CASTQVLNYGYTF.

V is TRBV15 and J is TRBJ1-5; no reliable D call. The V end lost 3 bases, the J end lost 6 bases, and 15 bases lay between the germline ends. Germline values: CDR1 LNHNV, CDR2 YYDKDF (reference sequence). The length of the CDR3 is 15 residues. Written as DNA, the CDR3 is TGTGCCACCAGCAGGGACCGGGATCACGGTCAGCCCCAGCATTTT. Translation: CATSRDRDHGQPQHF.

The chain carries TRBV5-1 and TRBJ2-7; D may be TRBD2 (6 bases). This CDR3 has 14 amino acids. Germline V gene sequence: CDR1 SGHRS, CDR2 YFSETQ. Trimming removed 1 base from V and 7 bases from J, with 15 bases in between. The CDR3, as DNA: TGCGCCAGCAGCTTGTCGGGGGTCATGAGTGAGCAGTACTTC. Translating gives CASSLSGVMSEQYF.

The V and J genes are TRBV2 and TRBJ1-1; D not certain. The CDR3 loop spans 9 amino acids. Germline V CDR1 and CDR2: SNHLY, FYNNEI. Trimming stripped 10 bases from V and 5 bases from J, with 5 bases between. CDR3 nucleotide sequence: TGTGCCACCGGGACTGAAGCTTTCTTT. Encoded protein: CATGTEAFF.

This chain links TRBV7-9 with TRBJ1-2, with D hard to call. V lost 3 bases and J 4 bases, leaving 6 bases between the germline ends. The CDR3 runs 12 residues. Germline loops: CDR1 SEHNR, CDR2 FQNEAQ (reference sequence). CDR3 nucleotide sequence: TGTGCCAGCAGCTTTGACACCTATGGCTACACCTTC. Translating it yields CASSFDTYGYTF.

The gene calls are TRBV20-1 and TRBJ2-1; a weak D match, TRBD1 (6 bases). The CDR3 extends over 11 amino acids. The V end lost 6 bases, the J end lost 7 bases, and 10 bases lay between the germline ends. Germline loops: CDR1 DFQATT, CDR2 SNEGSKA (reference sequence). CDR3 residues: CSATDRNEQFF. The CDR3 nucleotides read TGCAGTGCAACAGACAGGAATGAGCAGTTCTTC.

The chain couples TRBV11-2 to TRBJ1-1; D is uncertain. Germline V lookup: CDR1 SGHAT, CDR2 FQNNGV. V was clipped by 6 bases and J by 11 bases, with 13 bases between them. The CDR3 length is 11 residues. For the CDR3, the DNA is TGTGCCAGCAGAAATGTGGGAGTGGCTTTCTTT. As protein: CASRNVGVAFF. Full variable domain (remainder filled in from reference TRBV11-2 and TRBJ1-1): EAGVAQSPRYKIIEKRQSVAFWCNPISGHATLYWYQQILGQGPKLLIQFQNNGVVDDSQLPKDRFSAERLKGVDSTLKIQPAKLEDSAVYLCASRNVGVAFFGQGTRLTVV.

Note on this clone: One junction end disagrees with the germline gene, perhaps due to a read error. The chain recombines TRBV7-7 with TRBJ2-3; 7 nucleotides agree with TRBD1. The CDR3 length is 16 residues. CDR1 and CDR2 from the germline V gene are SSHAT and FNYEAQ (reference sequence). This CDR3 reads CASSLRTGLSTDTQYF. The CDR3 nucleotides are TGTGCTAGCAGCTTAAGGACAGGTCTTAGCACAGATACGCAGTATTTT.

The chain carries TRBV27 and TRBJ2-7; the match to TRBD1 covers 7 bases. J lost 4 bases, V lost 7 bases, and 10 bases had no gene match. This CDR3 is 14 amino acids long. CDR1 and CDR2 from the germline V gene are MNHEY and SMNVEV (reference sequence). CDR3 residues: CASKTGTEVYEQYF. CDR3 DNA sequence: TGTGCCAGCAAAACCGGGACAGAAGTTTACGAGCAGTACTTC.

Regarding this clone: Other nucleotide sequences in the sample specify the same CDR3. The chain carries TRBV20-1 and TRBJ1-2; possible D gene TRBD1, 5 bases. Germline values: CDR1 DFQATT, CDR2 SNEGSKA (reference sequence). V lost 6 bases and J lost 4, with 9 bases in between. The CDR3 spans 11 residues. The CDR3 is CSARGSYGYTF. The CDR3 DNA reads TGCAGTGCAAGGGGTTCCTATGGCTACACCTTC.

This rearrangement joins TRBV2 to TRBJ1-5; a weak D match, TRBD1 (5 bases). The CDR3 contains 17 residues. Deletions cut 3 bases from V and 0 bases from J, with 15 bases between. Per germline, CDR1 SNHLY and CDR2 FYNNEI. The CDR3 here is CASSEWTRPYSNQPQHF. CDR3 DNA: TGTGCCAGCAGTGAGTGGACAAGACCCTATAGCAATCAGCCCCAGCATTTT.

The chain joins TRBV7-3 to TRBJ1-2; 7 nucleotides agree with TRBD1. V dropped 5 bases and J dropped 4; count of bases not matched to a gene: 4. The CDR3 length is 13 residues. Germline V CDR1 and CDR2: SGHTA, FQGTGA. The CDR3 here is CASSPRDSYGYTF. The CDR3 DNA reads TGTGCCAGCAGCCCTAGGGACAGCTATGGCTACACCTTC.

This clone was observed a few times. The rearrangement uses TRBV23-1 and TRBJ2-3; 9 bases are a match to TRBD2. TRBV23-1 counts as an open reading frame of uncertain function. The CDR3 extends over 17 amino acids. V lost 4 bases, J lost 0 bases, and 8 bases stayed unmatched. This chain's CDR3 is CASSPGLARASTDTQYF. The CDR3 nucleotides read TGCGCCAGCAGTCCCGGACTAGCGCGTGCTAGCACAGATACGCAGTATTTT.

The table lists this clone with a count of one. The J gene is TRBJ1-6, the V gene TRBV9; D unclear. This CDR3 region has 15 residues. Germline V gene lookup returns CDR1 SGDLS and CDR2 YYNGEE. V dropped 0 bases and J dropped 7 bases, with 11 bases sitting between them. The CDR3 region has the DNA TGTGCCAGCAGCGTAGCTACAGAACGAAATTCACCCCTCCACTTT. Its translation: CASSVATERNSPLHF.

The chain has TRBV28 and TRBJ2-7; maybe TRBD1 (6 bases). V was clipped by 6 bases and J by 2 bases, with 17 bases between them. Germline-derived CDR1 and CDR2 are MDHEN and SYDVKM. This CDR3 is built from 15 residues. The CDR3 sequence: CASSRAGTRTYEQYF. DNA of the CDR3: TGTGCCAGCAGCCGGGCCGGGACACGGACCTACGAGCAGTACTTC. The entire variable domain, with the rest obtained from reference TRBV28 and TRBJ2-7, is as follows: DVKVTQSSRYLVKRTGEKVFLECVQDMDHENMFWYRQDPGLGLRLIYFSYDVKMKEKGDIPEGYSVSREKKERFSLILESASTNQTSMYLCASSRAGTRTYEQYFGPGTRLTVT.

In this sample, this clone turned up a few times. CDR3: CASSFSRPERGLQQYF. The CDR3, as DNA: TGTGCCAGCAGCTTTTCGCGCCCAGAGAGGGGGTTACAGCAGTACTTC. The chain links TRBV7-9 to TRBJ2-7; D possibly corresponds to TRBD1 (6 bases). V was shortened by 3 bases and J by 8 bases, with 23 bases between the two germline ends. CDR3 size: 16 residues. Germline assignment: CDR1 SEHNR and CDR2 FQNEAQ (reference sequence).

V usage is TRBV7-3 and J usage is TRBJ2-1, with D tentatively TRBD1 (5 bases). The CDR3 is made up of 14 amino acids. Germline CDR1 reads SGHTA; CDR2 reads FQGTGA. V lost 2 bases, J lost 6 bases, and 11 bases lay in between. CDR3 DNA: TGTGCCAGCAGCTTAGGGGCCAACAGCAATGAGCAGTTCTTC. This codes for CASSLGANSNEQFF.